Listed below are T cell receptor beta chains from one sample, sequenced in a study of blood T cells in healthy people across ages. TCRdb passed the 5' RACE reads through MiXCR, listing each CDR3 protein once. The sample has just under 900,000 distinct CDR3 sequences; roughly 26% are singletons. Sequenced: blood. Source of these receptors: a woman older than 75 in good health. CDR3s include the opening cysteine and the closing phenylalanine or tryptophan. D genes are given only for firm matches. Clone size appears in some rows only: once, few, many, or a class for an expanded clone.

abundance: NA; j_gene: TRBJ1-1; v_gene: TRBV30; d_gene: NA; CDR3aa: CAWSPYNGNTEAFF; CDR3nt: TGTGCCTGGAGTCCCTATAACGGGAACACTGAAGCTTTCTTT
abundance: many; j_gene: TRBJ2-1; v_gene: TRBV5-5; d_gene: TRBD1; CDR3aa: CASSWGQGGANEQFF; CDR3nt: TGTGCCAGCAGCTGGGGACAGGGGGGGGCAAATGAGCAGTTCTTC
abundance: many; j_gene: TRBJ1-2; v_gene: TRBV12-3/TRBV12-4; d_gene: NA; CDR3aa: CASSSLYGYTF; CDR3nt: TGTGCCAGCAGTTCGCTCTATGGCTACACCTTC
abundance: once; j_gene: TRBJ1-5; v_gene: TRBV30; d_gene: NA; CDR3aa: CAWSGTGNNQPQHF; CDR3nt: TGTGCCTGGAGTGGAACAGGGAACAATCAGCCCCAGCATTTT
abundance: many; j_gene: TRBJ2-7; v_gene: TRBV20-1; d_gene: NA; CDR3aa: CSARDTLRGEQYF; CDR3nt: TGCAGTGCACGGGACACATTGCGGGGCGAGCAGTACTTC
abundance: many; j_gene: TRBJ2-1; v_gene: TRBV3-1; d_gene: NA; CDR3aa: CASSQDSGPYNEQFF; CDR3nt: TGTGCCAGCAGCCAAGATTCGGGTCCCTACAATGAGCAGTTCTTC
abundance: few; j_gene: TRBJ1-1; v_gene: TRBV7-2; d_gene: NA; CDR3aa: CASSVTFAENTEAFF; CDR3nt: TGTGCCAGCAGCGTCACTTTTGCCGAGAACACTGAAGCTTTCTTT
abundance: few; j_gene: TRBJ1-4; v_gene: TRBV27; d_gene: TRBD1; CDR3aa: CASGTGTGEKLFF; CDR3nt: TGTGCCAGCGGAACCGGGACAGGTGAAAAACTGTTTTTT
abundance: NA; j_gene: TRBJ1-4; v_gene: TRBV9; d_gene: NA; CDR3aa: CASSGAVGTEKLFF; CDR3nt: TGTGCCAGCAGCGGGGCAGTCGGGACTGAAAAACTGTTTTTT
abundance: NA; j_gene: TRBJ1-2; v_gene: TRBV19; d_gene: NA; CDR3aa: CASHPTTAGNYGYTF; CDR3nt: TGTGCCAGCCACCCCACGACGGCCGGCAACTATGGCTACACCTTC
abundance: NA; j_gene: TRBJ1-2; v_gene: TRBV7-9; d_gene: NA; CDR3aa: CASSTLGRSFGGYGYTF; CDR3nt: TGTGCCAGCAGCACACTCGGGCGCTCTTTTGGGGGCTATGGCTACACCTTC
abundance: many; j_gene: TRBJ2-5; v_gene: TRBV4-2; d_gene: NA; CDR3aa: CASSQEATGAFQETQYF; CDR3nt: TGTGCCAGCAGCCAAGAAGCGACGGGGGCTTTTCAAGAGACCCAGTACTTC
abundance: many; j_gene: TRBJ2-7; v_gene: TRBV20-1; d_gene: NA; CDR3aa: CSASPEPKQYF; CDR3nt: TGCAGTGCTTCACCCGAACCCAAGCAGTACTTC
abundance: many; j_gene: TRBJ2-7; v_gene: TRBV2; d_gene: NA; CDR3aa: CASSDENLSYEQYF; CDR3nt: TGTGCCAGCAGTGACGAGAACCTCTCCTACGAGCAGTACTTC
abundance: NA; j_gene: TRBJ1-3; v_gene: TRBV4-3; d_gene: NA; CDR3aa: CASSQGGGGAGNTIYF; CDR3nt: TGCGCCAGCAGCCAGGGGGGCGGAGGTGCTGGAAACACCATATATTTT
abundance: many; j_gene: TRBJ2-7; v_gene: TRBV7-9; d_gene: TRBD1; CDR3aa: CASSLTGAYEQYF; CDR3nt: TGTGCCAGCAGTCTGACAGGGGCCTACGAGCAGTACTTC
abundance: few; j_gene: TRBJ1-4; v_gene: TRBV10-2; d_gene: NA; CDR3aa: CASSSTPPISERLFF; CDR3nt: TGCGCCAGCAGCTCCACTCCTCCTATTTCTGAAAGACTGTTTTTT
abundance: many; j_gene: TRBJ2-3; v_gene: TRBV28; d_gene: TRBD1; CDR3aa: CASRGGTGVGDTQYF; CDR3nt: TGTGCCAGCAGGGGTGGGACAGGGGTTGGAGATACGCAGTATTTT
abundance: many; j_gene: TRBJ2-3; v_gene: TRBV2; d_gene: TRBD2; CDR3aa: CASRARTSGARATDTQYF; CDR3nt: TGTGCCAGCAGGGCTCGGACTAGCGGGGCAAGAGCTACAGATACGCAGTATTTT
abundance: NA; j_gene: TRBJ2-2; v_gene: TRBV6-5; d_gene: NA; CDR3aa: CASTYGGNTGELFF; CDR3nt: TGTGCCAGCACCTACGGTGGGAACACCGGGGAGCTGTTTTTT
abundance: many; j_gene: TRBJ1-1; v_gene: TRBV6-2/TRBV6-3; d_gene: NA; CDR3aa: CASRPQGSNTEAFF; CDR3nt: TGTGCCAGCAGACCCCAGGGGTCGAACACTGAAGCTTTCTTT
abundance: few; j_gene: TRBJ1-5; v_gene: TRBV14; d_gene: TRBD1; CDR3aa: CASSRTGDYQPQHF; CDR3nt: TGTGCCAGCAGCCGAACAGGGGATTACCAGCCCCAGCATTTT
abundance: NA; j_gene: TRBJ1-5; v_gene: TRBV20-1; d_gene: TRBD1; CDR3aa: CSASNGQGGHPQHF; CDR3nt: TGCAGTGCTAGCAACGGACAGGGTGGTCACCCCCAGCATTTT
abundance: NA; j_gene: TRBJ2-2; v_gene: TRBV4-2; d_gene: NA; CDR3aa: CAGSPFGVRGDTGELFF; CDR3nt: TGTGCCGGCAGCCCGTTTGGAGTGAGGGGTGACACCGGGGAGCTGTTTTTT
abundance: NA; j_gene: TRBJ1-4; v_gene: TRBV5-1; d_gene: TRBD1; CDR3aa: CTSSQGQYPNEKLFF; CDR3nt: TGCACCAGCAGCCAGGGACAGTACCCTAATGAAAAACTGTTTTTT
abundance: NA; j_gene: TRBJ1-4; v_gene: TRBV7-2; d_gene: NA; CDR3aa: CASSRQGRAQEKLFF; CDR3nt: TGTGCCAGCAGCAGGCAGGGTCGGGCTCAGGAAAAACTGTTTTTT
abundance: few; j_gene: TRBJ1-1; v_gene: TRBV27; d_gene: NA; CDR3aa: CASSLAGEGTEAFF; CDR3nt: TGTGCCAGCAGTTTAGCAGGGGAAGGCACTGAAGCTTTCTTT
abundance: NA; j_gene: TRBJ2-3; v_gene: TRBV20-1; d_gene: NA; CDR3aa: CSARDLRVGRVADTQYF; CDR3nt: TGCAGTGCTAGAGATCTCCGGGTCGGGAGAGTCGCAGATACGCAGTATTTT
abundance: many; j_gene: TRBJ1-4; v_gene: TRBV5-1; d_gene: TRBD1; CDR3aa: CASSPGQGKNEKLFF; CDR3nt: TGCGCCAGCAGCCCAGGACAGGGGAAAAATGAAAAACTGTTTTTT
abundance: NA; j_gene: TRBJ1-2; v_gene: TRBV24-1; d_gene: NA; CDR3aa: CATSEDDFNGYTF; CDR3nt: TGTGCCACCAGTGAGGATGACTTTAATGGCTACACCTTC
abundance: many; j_gene: TRBJ1-2; v_gene: TRBV12-3/TRBV12-4; d_gene: NA; CDR3aa: CASSLHGYGYTF; CDR3nt: TGTGCCAGCAGTTTACACGGCTATGGCTACACCTTC
abundance: NA; j_gene: TRBJ2-1; v_gene: TRBV4-3; d_gene: NA; CDR3aa: CASSLASVSYNEQFF; CDR3nt: TGCGCCAGCAGCCTTGCTAGCGTATCCTACAATGAGCAGTTCTTC
abundance: many; j_gene: TRBJ2-4; v_gene: TRBV9; d_gene: NA; CDR3aa: CASSVGPGGLNIQYF; CDR3nt: TGTGCCAGCAGCGTAGGCCCTGGGGGTCTAAACATTCAGTACTTC
abundance: few; j_gene: TRBJ2-3; v_gene: TRBV19; d_gene: TRBD2; CDR3aa: CASSDTSGGTPSTDTQYF; CDR3nt: TGTGCCAGTAGCGACACTAGCGGGGGGACCCCTAGCACAGATACGCAGTATTTT
abundance: few; j_gene: TRBJ2-7; v_gene: TRBV20-1; d_gene: NA; CDR3aa: CSASSSWDEQYF; CDR3nt: TGCAGTGCTAGCAGCTCCTGGGATGAGCAGTACTTC
abundance: NA; j_gene: TRBJ1-2; v_gene: TRBV20-1; d_gene: TRBD1; CDR3aa: CSASRTGDVYGYTF; CDR3nt: TGCAGTGCCAGCAGAACAGGGGATGTCTATGGCTACACCTTC
abundance: few; j_gene: TRBJ1-2; v_gene: TRBV27; d_gene: NA; CDR3aa: CASSSGLGNYGYTF; CDR3nt: TGTGCCAGCAGTTCCGGGCTGGGCAACTATGGCTACACCTTC
abundance: NA; j_gene: TRBJ1-4; v_gene: TRBV6-5; d_gene: NA; CDR3aa: CASSQDHSPGEKLFF; CDR3nt: TGTGCCAGCAGCCAAGATCACAGTCCCGGAGAAAAACTGTTTTTT
abundance: many; j_gene: TRBJ2-5; v_gene: TRBV7-9; d_gene: TRBD1; CDR3aa: CASSLATGKEETQYF; CDR3nt: TGTGCCAGCAGCTTGGCGACAGGGAAGGAAGAGACCCAGTACTTC
abundance: many; j_gene: TRBJ1-4; v_gene: TRBV4-3; d_gene: NA; CDR3aa: CASSQDPTRGVFF; CDR3nt: TGCGCCAGCAGCCAAGATCCGACCCGAGGGGTGTTTTTT
abundance: many; j_gene: TRBJ2-5; v_gene: TRBV4-3; d_gene: TRBD2; CDR3aa: CASSLQVLPSGEQETQYF; CDR3nt: TGCGCCAGCAGCCTACAAGTTCTCCCTAGCGGGGAGCAAGAGACCCAGTACTTC
abundance: few; j_gene: TRBJ1-2; v_gene: TRBV24-1; d_gene: TRBD1; CDR3aa: CATSDPTGSYGYTF; CDR3nt: TGTGCCACCAGTGATCCGACAGGGAGCTATGGCTACACCTTC
abundance: NA; j_gene: TRBJ1-3; v_gene: TRBV6-6; d_gene: NA; CDR3aa: CASSPALNTIYF; CDR3nt: TGTGCCAGCAGCCCGGCCTTAAACACCATATATTTT
abundance: many; j_gene: TRBJ2-3; v_gene: TRBV12-3/TRBV12-4; d_gene: TRBD2; CDR3aa: CASNSPGYSGTGDTQYF; CDR3nt: TGTGCCAGCAATTCCCCTGGGTATAGCGGGACTGGAGATACGCAGTATTTT
abundance: NA; j_gene: TRBJ1-1; v_gene: TRBV5-1; d_gene: NA; CDR3aa: CASQWGGGGTEAFF; CDR3nt: TGCGCCAGCCAATGGGGGGGAGGTGGGACTGAAGCTTTCTTT
abundance: few; j_gene: TRBJ2-7; v_gene: TRBV14; d_gene: TRBD1; CDR3aa: CASSRGTESSYEQYF; CDR3nt: TGTGCCAGCAGCCGTGGGACAGAGAGCTCCTACGAGCAGTACTTC
abundance: NA; j_gene: TRBJ1-6; v_gene: TRBV20-1; d_gene: TRBD1; CDR3aa: CSTKTGGVHNSPLHF; CDR3nt: TGCAGTACCAAGACAGGGGGCGTTCATAATTCACCCCTCCACTTT